Listed here are 15 T cell receptor beta chains from one sample, sequenced in a study of blood T cell repertoires in COVID-19 (dated by TCRdb to about 2020). Libraries came from the immunoSEQ multiplex PCR assay. TCRdb mirrors the immuneACCESS table, restricted to in-frame sequences. Some clones are absent from its copies; in checked studies, under half trace to an unresolved V gene, and the reason for the others is unknown. The sample profile shows 99,000 or so clones; 84% of them were found once. 2% of the sample comes from the top ten. The material sequenced was peripheral blood. These receptors were collected from a man between 65 and 79 years old with active or convalescent COVID-19.

The chain couples TRBV5-5 to TRBJ2-2; D uncertain. Germline-derived CDR1 and CDR2 are SGHKS and YYEKEE (reference sequence). This CDR3 has 15 amino acids. V lost 4 bases and J 0 bases, leaving 10 bases between the germline ends. The CDR3 sequence is CASSLLHTNTGELFF. CDR3 bases: TGTGCCAGCAGCCTACTACACACGAACACCGGGGAGCTGTTTTTT.

CDR3 nucleotide sequence: TGTGCCAGCAGCTTTACAGGGGAAGAGACCCAGTACTTC. Residues: CASSFTGEETQYF. The V and J genes are TRBV11-1 and TRBJ2-5; 7 positions agree with TRBD1. Germline-derived CDR1 and CDR2 are SGHAT and FQDESV (reference sequence). After removal of 3 bases from V and 3 bases from J, the junction contained 1 base not matched to a gene. This CDR3 contains 13 residues. Supplemented by reference TRBV11-1 and TRBJ2-5, the full variable domain reads EAEVAQSPRYKITEKSQAVAFWCDPISGHATLYWYRQILGQGPELLVQFQDESVVDDSQLPKDRFSAERLKGVDSTLKIQPAELGDSAMYLCASSFTGEETQYFGPGTRLLVL.

The gene calls are TRBV28 and TRBJ2-1; TRBD2 aligns across 13 bases. Germline CDR1 is MDHEN and CDR2 is SYDVKM. After removal of 4 bases from V and 7 bases from J, the junction contained 4 bases not matched to a gene. The CDR3 spans 15 residues. The CDR3 nucleotides are TGTGCCAGCAGTTCCGGACTAGCGGGGGTGAATGAGCAGTTCTTC. It codes for CASSSGLAGVNEQFF.

This rearrangement joins TRBV3-1 (or the pseudogene TRBV3-2) to TRBJ2-3; 8 nucleotides align to TRBD1. Germline V gene sequence: CDR1 LGHDT, CDR2 YNNKEL (reference sequence). The V and J ends lost 1 base and 6 bases, in that order; junction bases with no gene match: 6. CDR3 length equals 15 residues. CDR3 DNA sequence: TGTGCCAGCAGCCAAGGACAGGGGTTCATGGATACGCAGTATTTT. Its protein is CASSQGQGFMDTQYF.

V usage is TRBV5-1 and J usage is TRBJ1-2, with 9 bases that match TRBD1. Unmatched junction bases numbered 5, after V lost 4 bases and J lost 4 bases. CDR3 length: 14 residues. Germline V lookup: CDR1 SGHRS, CDR2 YFSETQ. CDR3 residues: CASSPETGGYGYTF. CDR3 coding DNA: TGCGCCAGCAGCCCTGAGACAGGGGGCTATGGCTACACCTTC.

The table lists this clone with a few counts. Other DNA sequences in the sample encode the same CDR3. The chain is built from TRBV5-4 and TRBJ2-5; 16 nucleotides align to TRBD2. Losses at the gene ends were 4 bases for V and 5 bases for J; bases not matched to a gene: 5. From germline, CDR1 is SGHNT and CDR2 YYREEE (reference sequence). This CDR3 has 16 residues. The CDR3 DNA reads TGTGCCAGCAGCCTGGGACTAGCGGGGGGGCAGGAGACCCAGTACTTC. Translation gives CASSLGLAGGQETQYF. The full variable domain, in which reference TRBV5-4 and TRBJ2-5 provide the parts outside the CDR3, is ETGVTQSPTHLIKTRGQQVTLRCSSQSGHNTVSWYQQALGQGPQFIFQYYREEENGRGNFPPRFSGLQFPNYSSELNVNALELDDSALYLCASSLGLAGGQETQYFGPGTRLLVL.

In DNA form, the CDR3 reads TGTGCCAGCAGTGAACGGCGAGGTGAAGCTTTCTTT. This gives the protein CASSERRGEAFF. The V call is TRBV2, the J call TRBJ1-1; D call uncertain. The CDR3 spans 12 residues. Germline V gene data show CDR1 as SNHLY and CDR2 as FYNNEI. Trimming shortened V by 2 bases and J by 7 bases, and 8 bases separated the two germline ends.

The rearrangement uses TRBV7-2 and TRBJ1-3, with D tentatively TRBD1 (6 bases). V gave up 3 bases and J gave up 3 bases, with 12 bases separating them. The CDR3 contains 15 residues. The germline V gene encodes CDR1 SGHTA and CDR2 FQGNSA. The CDR3 loop is CASSLFGRGGNTIYF. CDR3 sequence (DNA): TGTGCCAGCAGCTTGTTTGGCAGGGGTGGAAACACCATATATTTT. Supplemented by reference TRBV7-2 and TRBJ1-3, the full variable domain reads GAGVSQSPSNKVTEKGKDVELRCDPISGHTALYWYRQSLGQGLEFLIYFQGNSAPDKSGLPSDRFSAERTGGSVSTLTIQRTQQEDSAVYLCASSLFGRGGNTIYFGEGSWLTVV.

The chain combines TRBV6-5 with TRBJ2-1; no clear D. V shed 10 bases and J shed 5 bases, with 12 bases lying between them. CDR1 is MNHEY and CDR2 is SVGAGI in the germline V gene. The CDR3 loop spans 12 amino acids. The CDR3, as DNA: TGTGCCACCCGCACTATTAACAATGAGCAGTTCTTC. This sequence encodes CATRTINNEQFF.

The rearrangement joins TRBV12-3 or TRBV12-4 to TRBJ1-1; TRBD1 matches 7 bases. This CDR3 contains 13 residues. The ends lost 6 bases at V and 3 bases at J; junction bases unmatched: 4. CDR3 protein: CASSDQGDTEAFF. For the CDR3, the DNA is TGTGCCAGCAGCGATCAGGGGGACACTGAAGCTTTCTTT.

This rearrangement joins TRBV28 to TRBJ1-1, with D possibly being TRBD1 (6 bases). The length of the CDR3 is 14 residues. From germline, CDR1 is MDHEN and CDR2 SYDVKM. V gave up 5 bases and J gave up 1 base, with 11 bases separating them. CDR3 coding DNA: TGTGCCAGCAGTCCAGGGACACCGAACACTGAAGCTTTCTTT. Its translation is CASSPGTPNTEAFF.

This chain joins TRBV24-1 and TRBJ1-5; weak D call: TRBD1 (6 bases). The germline V gene has CDR1 KGHDR and CDR2 SFDVKD. Trimming shortened V by 2 bases and J by 2 bases, and 6 bases separated the two germline ends. CDR3 length: 14 residues. As DNA, the CDR3 is TGTGCCACCAGTGATTACAGGGGCAATCAGCCCCAGCATTTT. Translated, it gives CATSDYRGNQPQHF.

The chain joins TRBV18 to TRBJ1-6; a weak D match, TRBD1 (5 bases). The germline V gene has CDR1 KGHSH and CDR2 LQKENI. CDR3 length equals 17 residues. Trimming took 0 bases from V and 2 from J, leaving 11 bases between them. This CDR3 reads CASSPPTGEAYNSPLHF. CDR3 bases: TGTGCCAGCTCACCACCGACGGGGGAGGCCTATAATTCACCCCTCCACTTT.

This clone was counted between two and nine times. The rearrangement joins TRBV19 to TRBJ1-3; a possible D gene is TRBD1 (6 bases). Germline assignment: CDR1 LNHDA and CDR2 SQIVND (reference sequence). V was cut by 10 bases and J by 7 bases, with 17 bases left in between. CDR3 length: 13 amino acids. CDR3 sequence reads: CAIRDNPRNTIYF. Written as DNA, the CDR3 is TGTGCCATCCGGGACAACCCCAGGAACACCATATATTTT.

The rearrangement uses TRBV6-5 and TRBJ2-3, with 11 bases fitting TRBD2. There are 14 residues in the CDR3. Trimming removed 8 bases from V and 4 bases from J; junction bases left unmatched: 5. Germline V gives CDR1 MNHEY, CDR2 SVGAGI. This chain's CDR3 is CASFSGGASDTQYF. The CDR3 coding sequence is TGTGCCAGCTTTAGCGGGGGGGCCTCAGATACGCAGTATTTT.